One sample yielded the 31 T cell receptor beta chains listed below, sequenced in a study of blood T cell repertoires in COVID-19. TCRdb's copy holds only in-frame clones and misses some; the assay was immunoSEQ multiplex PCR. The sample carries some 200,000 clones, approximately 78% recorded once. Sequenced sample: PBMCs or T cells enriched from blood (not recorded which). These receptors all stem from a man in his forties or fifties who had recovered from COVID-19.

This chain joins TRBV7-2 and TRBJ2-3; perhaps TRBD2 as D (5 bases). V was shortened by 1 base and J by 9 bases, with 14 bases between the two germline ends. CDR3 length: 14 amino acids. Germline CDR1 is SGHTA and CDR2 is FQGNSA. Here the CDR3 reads CASSLEFSAETQYF. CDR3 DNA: TGTGCCAGCAGCTTAGAATTTTCAGCGGAAACGCAGTATTTT.

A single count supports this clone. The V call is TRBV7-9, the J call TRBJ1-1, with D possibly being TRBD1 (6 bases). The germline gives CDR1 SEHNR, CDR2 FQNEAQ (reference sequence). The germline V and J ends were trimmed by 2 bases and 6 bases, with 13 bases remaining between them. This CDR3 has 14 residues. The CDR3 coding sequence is TGTGCCAGCAGCTTAATGGCAGGGGCGCCTGAAGCTTTCTTT. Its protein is CASSLMAGAPEAFF.

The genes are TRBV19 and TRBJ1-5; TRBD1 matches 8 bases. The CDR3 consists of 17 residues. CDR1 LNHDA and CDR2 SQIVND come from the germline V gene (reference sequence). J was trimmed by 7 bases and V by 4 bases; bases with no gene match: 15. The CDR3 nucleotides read TGTGCCAGTAGTACCCACACCGACAGGGGAGGAGGGCAGCCCCAGCATTTT. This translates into CASSTHTDRGGGQPQHF. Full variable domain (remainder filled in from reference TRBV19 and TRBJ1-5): DGGITQSPKYLFRKEGQNVTLSCEQNLNHDAMYWYRQDPGQGLRLIYYSQIVNDFQKGDIAEGYSVSREKKESFPLTVTSAQKNPTAFYLCASSTHTDRGGGQPQHFGDGTRLSIL.

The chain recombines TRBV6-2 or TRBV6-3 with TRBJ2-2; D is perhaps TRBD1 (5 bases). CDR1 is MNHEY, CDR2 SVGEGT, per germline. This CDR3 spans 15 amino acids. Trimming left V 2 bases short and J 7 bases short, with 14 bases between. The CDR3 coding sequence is TGTGCCAGCAGTTACATAGACAGCCGAAGCGGGGAGCTGTTTTTT. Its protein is CASSYIDSRSGELFF.

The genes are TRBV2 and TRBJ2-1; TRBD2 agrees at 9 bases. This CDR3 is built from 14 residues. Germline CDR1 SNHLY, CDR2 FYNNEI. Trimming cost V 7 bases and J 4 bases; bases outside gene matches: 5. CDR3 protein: CASTGLAPYNEQFF. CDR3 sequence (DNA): TGTGCCAGCACCGGACTAGCGCCTTACAATGAGCAGTTCTTC.

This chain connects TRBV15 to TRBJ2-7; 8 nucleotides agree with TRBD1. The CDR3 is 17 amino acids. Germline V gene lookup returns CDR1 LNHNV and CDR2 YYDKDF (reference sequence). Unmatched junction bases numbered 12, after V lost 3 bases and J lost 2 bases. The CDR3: CATSRDASWTGTYEQYF. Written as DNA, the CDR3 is TGTGCCACCAGCAGGGACGCTAGCTGGACAGGGACCTACGAGCAGTACTTC.

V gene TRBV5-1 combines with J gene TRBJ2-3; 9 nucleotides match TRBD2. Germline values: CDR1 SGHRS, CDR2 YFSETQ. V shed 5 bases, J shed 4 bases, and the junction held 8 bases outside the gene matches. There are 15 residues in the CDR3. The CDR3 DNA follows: TGCGCCAGCAGGCAGGCTAGCGGGGCTGCAGATACGCAGTATTTT. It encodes CASRQASGAADTQYF.

The CDR3 nucleotides are TGTGCCAGCTCACTGGATGACAGGCGCACAGATACGCAGTATTTT. Translating it yields CASSLDDRRTDTQYF. This chain uses TRBV18 with TRBJ2-3; TRBD1 might be the D (6 bases). V dropped 4 bases and J dropped 1 base, with 12 bases sitting between them. CDR1 and CDR2 from the germline V gene are KGHSH and LQKENI. This CDR3 is built from 15 residues.

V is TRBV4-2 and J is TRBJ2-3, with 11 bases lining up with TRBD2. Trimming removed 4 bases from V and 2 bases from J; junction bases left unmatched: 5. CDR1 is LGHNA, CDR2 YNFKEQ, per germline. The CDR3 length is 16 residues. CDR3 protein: CASSPGLADYTDTQYF. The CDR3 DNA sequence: TGTGCCAGCAGCCCGGGACTAGCGGATTACACAGATACGCAGTATTTT.

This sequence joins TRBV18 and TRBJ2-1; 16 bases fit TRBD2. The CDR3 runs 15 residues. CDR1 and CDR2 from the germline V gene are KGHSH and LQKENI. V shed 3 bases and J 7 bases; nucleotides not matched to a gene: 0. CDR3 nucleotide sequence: TGTGCCAGCTCACCGGGACTAGCGGGAGGGAATGAGCAGTTCTTC. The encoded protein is CASSPGLAGGNEQFF.

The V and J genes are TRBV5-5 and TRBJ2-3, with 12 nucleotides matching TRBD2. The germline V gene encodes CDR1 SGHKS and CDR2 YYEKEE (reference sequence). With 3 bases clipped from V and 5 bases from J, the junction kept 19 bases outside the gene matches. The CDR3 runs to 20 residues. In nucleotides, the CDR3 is TGTGCCAGCAGCTACCGACAACTAGCGGGAGGCTCTCTCGGGGAAGATACGCAGTATTTT. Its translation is CASSYRQLAGGSLGEDTQYF.

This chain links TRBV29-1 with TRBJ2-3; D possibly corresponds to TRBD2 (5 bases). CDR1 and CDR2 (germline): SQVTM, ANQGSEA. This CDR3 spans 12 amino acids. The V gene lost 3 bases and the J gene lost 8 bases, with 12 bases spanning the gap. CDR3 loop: CSVDRELGTQYF. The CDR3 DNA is TGCAGCGTTGACCGGGAACTAGGTACGCAGTATTTT.

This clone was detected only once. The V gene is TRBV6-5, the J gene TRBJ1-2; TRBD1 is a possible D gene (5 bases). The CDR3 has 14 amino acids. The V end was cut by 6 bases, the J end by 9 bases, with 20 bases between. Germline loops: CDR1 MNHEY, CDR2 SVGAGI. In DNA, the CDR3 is TGTGCCAGCAGCCGCACCGGGCTCCAGGGCCGCTACACCTTC. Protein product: CASSRTGLQGRYTF.

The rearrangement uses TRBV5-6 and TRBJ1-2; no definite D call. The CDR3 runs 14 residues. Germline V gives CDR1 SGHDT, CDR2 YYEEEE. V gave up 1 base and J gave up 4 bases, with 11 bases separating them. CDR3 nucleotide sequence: TGTGCCAGCAGCTTGTTTGCAGGCATCTATGGCTACACCTTC. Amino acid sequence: CASSLFAGIYGYTF.

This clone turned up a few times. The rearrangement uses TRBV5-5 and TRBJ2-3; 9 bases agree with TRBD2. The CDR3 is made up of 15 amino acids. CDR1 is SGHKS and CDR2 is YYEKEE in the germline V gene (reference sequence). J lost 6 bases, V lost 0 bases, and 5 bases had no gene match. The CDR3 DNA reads TGTGCCAGCAGCTTGGGTGGCGGGGGGGCCGATACGCAGTATTTT. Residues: CASSLGGGGADTQYF. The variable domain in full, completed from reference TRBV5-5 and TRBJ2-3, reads DAGVTQSPTHLIKTRGQQVTLRCSPISGHKSVSWYQQVLGQGPQFIFQYYEKEERGRGNFPDRFSARQFPNYSSELNVNALLLGDSALYLCASSLGGGGADTQYFGPGTRLTVL.

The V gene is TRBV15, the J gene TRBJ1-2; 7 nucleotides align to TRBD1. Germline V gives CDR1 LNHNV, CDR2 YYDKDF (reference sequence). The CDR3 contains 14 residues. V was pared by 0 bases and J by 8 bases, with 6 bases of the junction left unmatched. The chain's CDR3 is CATSRDRGGEGYTF. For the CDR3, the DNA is TGTGCCACCAGCAGAGATCGAGGGGGCGAGGGCTACACCTTC. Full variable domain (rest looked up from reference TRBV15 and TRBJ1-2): DAMVIQNPRYQVTQFGKPVTLSCSQTLNHNVMYWYQQKSSQAPKLLFHYYDKDFNNEADTPDNFQSRRPNTSFCFLDIRSPGLGDTAMYLCATSRDRGGEGYTFGSGTRLTVV.

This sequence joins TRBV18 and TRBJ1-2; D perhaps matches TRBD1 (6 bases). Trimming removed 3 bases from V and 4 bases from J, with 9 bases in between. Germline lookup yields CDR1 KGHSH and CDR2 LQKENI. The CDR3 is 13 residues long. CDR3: CASSPDRFYGYTF. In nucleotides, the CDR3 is TGTGCCAGCTCACCGGACAGATTCTATGGCTACACCTTC.

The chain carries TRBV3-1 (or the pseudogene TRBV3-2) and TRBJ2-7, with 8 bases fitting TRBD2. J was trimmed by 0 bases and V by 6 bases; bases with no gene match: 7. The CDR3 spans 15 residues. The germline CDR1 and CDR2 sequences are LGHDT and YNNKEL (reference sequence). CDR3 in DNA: TGTGCCAGCAGTCGAGCGGGGGCTAGCTCCTACGAGCAGTACTTC. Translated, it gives CASSRAGASSYEQYF.

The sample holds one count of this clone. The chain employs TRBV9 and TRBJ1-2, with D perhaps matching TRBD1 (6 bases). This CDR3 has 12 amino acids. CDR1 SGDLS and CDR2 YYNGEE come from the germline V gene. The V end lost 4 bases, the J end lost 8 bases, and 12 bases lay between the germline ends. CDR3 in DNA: TGTGCCAGCAGCAGATCAGGGGCAGGCTACACCTTC. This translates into CASSRSGAGYTF. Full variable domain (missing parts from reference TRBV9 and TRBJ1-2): DSGVTQTPKHLITATGQRVTLRCSPRSGDLSVYWYQQSLDQGLQFLIQYYNGEERAKGNILERFSAQQFPDLHSELNLSSLELGDSALYFCASSRSGAGYTFGSGTRLTVV.

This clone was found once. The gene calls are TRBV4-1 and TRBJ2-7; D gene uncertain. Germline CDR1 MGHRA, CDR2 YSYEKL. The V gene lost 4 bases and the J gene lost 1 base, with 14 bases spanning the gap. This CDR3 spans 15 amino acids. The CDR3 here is CASSPTYALSYEQYF. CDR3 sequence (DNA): TGCGCCAGCAGCCCCACATACGCCCTTTCCTACGAGCAGTACTTC.

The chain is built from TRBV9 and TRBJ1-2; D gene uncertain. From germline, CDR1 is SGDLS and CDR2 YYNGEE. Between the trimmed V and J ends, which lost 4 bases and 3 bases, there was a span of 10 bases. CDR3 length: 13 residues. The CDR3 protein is CASSLSGDYGYTF. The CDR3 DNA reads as TGTGCCAGCAGCCTTTCGGGTGACTATGGCTACACCTTC.

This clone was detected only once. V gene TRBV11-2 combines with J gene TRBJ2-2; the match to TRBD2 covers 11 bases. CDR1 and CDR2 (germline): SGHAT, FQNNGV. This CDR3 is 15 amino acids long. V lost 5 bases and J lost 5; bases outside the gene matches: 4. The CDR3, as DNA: TGTGCCAGCAGCCCCATAGCGGGGGGGACCGGGGAGCTGTTTTTT. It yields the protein CASSPIAGGTGELFF.

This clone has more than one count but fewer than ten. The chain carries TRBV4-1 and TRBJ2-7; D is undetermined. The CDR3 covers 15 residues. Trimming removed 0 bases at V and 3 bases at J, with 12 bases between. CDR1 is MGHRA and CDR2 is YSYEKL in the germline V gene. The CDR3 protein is CASSQEFLLNYEQYF. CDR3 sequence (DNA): TGCGCCAGCAGCCAAGAGTTTTTGCTAAACTACGAGCAGTACTTC.

CDR3 protein: CATSGGSGNPFF. The CDR3 DNA sequence: TGTGCCACCAGTGGTGGGAGCGGGAATCCGTTCTTC. The chain combines TRBV24-1 with TRBJ2-1; TRBD2 aligns across 7 bases. Germline values: CDR1 KGHDR, CDR2 SFDVKD. With 5 bases clipped from V and 15 bases from J, the junction kept 9 bases outside the gene matches. This CDR3 spans 12 amino acids.

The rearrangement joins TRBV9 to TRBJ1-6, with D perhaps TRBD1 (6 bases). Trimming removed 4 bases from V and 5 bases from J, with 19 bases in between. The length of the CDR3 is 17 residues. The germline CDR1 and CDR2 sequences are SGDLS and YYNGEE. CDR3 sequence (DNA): TGTGCCAGCAGCCCCCGGCCCGGGGGGCGGAATAATTCACCCCTCCACTTT. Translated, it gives CASSPRPGGRNNSPLHF.

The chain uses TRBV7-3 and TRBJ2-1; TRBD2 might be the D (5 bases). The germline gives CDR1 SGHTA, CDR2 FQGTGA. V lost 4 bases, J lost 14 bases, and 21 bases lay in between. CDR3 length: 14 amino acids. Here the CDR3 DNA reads TGTGCCAGCAGCTCCGAGCCCCACGCCTCGGAGGAGTTCTTC. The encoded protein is CASSSEPHASEEFF.

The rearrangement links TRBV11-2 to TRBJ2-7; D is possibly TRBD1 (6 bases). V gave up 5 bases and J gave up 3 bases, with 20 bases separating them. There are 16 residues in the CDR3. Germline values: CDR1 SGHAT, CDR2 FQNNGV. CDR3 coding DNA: TGTGCCAGCAGCCCATCAACAGGGCTAGTCGGCTACGAGCAGTACTTC. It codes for CASSPSTGLVGYEQYF.

CDR3: CASRAGTGVADTQYF. In DNA, the CDR3 is TGTGCCAGCAGAGCCGGGACAGGGGTGGCAGATACGCAGTATTTT. The chain combines TRBV6-5 with TRBJ2-3; 10 nucleotides align to TRBD1. Per germline, CDR1 MNHEY and CDR2 SVGAGI. Trimming took 6 bases from V and 4 from J; bases not matched to a gene: 7. CDR3 length: 15 residues.

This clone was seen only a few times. The CDR3 bases are TGTGCCAGCAGCTTAGCCGTGGCAGGCAATTCACCCCTCCACTTT. It codes for CASSLAVAGNSPLHF. The gene calls are TRBV7-6 and TRBJ1-6; D remains ambiguous. The CDR3 is made up of 15 amino acids. V dropped 0 bases and J dropped 7 bases, with 10 bases sitting between them. CDR1 is SGHVS and CDR2 is FNYEAQ in the germline V gene. Full variable domain (missing parts from reference TRBV7-6 and TRBJ1-6): GAGVSQSPRYKVTKRGQDVALRCDPISGHVSLYWYRQALGQGPEFLTYFNYEAQQDKSGLPNDRFSAERPEGSISTLTIQRTEQRDSAMYRCASSLAVAGNSPLHFGNGTRLTVT.

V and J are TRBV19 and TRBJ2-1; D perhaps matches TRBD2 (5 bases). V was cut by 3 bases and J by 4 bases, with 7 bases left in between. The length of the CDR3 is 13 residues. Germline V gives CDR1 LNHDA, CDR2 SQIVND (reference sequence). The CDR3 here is CASSILAYNEQFF. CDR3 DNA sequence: TGTGCCAGTAGTATTCTAGCTTACAATGAGCAGTTCTTC.

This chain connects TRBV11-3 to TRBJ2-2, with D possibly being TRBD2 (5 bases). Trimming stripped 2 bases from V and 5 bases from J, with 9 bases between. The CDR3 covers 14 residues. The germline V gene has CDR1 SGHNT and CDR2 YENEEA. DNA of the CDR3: TGTGCCAGCAGCTTATCGGGAAAAACCGGGGAGCTGTTTTTT. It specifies CASSLSGKTGELFF. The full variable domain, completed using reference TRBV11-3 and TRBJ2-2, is EAGVVQSPRYKIIEKKQPVAFWCNPISGHNTLYWYLQNLGQGPELLIRYENEEAVDDSQLPKDRFSAERLKGVDSTLKIQPAELGDSAVYLCASSLSGKTGELFFGEGSRLTVL.